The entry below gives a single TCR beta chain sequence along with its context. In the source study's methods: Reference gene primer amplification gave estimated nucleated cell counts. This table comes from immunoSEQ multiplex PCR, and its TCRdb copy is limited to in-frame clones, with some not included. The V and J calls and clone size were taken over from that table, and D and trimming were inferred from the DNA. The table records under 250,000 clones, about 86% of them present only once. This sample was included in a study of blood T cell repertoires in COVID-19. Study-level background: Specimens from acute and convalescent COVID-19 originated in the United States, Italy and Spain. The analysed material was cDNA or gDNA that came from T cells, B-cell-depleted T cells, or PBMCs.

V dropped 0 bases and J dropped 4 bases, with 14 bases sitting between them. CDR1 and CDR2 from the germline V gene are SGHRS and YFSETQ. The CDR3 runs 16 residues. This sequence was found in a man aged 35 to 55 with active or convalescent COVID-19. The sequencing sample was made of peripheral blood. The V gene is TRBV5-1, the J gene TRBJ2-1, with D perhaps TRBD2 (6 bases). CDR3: CASSLGRAGRYNEQFF. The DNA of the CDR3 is TGCGCCAGCAGCTTGGGACGCGCGGGGCGGTACAATGAGCAGTTCTTC.